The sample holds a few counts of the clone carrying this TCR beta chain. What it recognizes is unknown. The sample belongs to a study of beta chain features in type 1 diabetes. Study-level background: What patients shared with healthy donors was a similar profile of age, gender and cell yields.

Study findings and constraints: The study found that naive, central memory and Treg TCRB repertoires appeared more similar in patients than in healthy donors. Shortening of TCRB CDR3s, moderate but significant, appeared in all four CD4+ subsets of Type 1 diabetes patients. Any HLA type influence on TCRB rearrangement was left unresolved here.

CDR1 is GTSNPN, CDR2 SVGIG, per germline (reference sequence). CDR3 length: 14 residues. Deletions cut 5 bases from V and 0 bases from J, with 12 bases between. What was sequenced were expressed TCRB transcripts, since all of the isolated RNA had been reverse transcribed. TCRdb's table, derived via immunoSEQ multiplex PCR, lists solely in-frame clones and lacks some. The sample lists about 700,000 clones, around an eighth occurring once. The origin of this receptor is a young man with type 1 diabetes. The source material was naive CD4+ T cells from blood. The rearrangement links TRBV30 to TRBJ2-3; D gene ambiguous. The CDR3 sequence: CAWEGQKSTDTQYF. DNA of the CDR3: TGTGCCTGGGAAGGTCAGAAAAGCACAGATACGCAGTATTTT. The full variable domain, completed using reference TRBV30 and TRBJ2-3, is SQTIHQWPATLVQPVGSPLSLECTVEGTSNPNLYWYRQAAGRGLQLLFYSVGIGQISSEVPQNLSASRPQDRQFILSSKKLLLSDSGFYLCAWEGQKSTDTQYFGPGTRLTVL.